Shown below are 24 T cell receptor beta chains from a single sample sequenced in a study of beta chain features in type 1 diabetes. General study points: All four CD4+ subsets from Type 1 diabetes patients carried moderately but significantly shorter TCRB CDR3s.

The authors reverse transcribed all of the isolated RNA, so sequencing captured expressed TCRB transcripts. The assay was immunoSEQ multiplex PCR, and TCRdb's table has in-frame clones only and misses some. The profile shows hundreds of thousands of clones, over 12% of them singletons. No cognate antigen is known for these TCRs. Sequencing was done on a sample of naive CD4+ T cells from blood. Receptors originate from a man younger than 35 with type 1 diabetes.

This clone has more than one count but fewer than ten. This sequence joins TRBV5-1 and TRBJ2-7; D gene uncertain. The CDR3 consists of 14 residues. V gave up 4 bases and J gave up 2 bases, with 13 bases separating them. Germline CDR1 reads SGHRS; CDR2 reads YFSETQ. The CDR3 is CASSLTTSTYEQYF. The CDR3 coding sequence is TGCGCCAGCAGCCTGACGACTTCGACCTACGAGCAGTACTTC.

V is TRBV19 and J is TRBJ2-7; tentative D call: TRBD1 (5 bases). V was cut by 1 base and J by 3 bases, with 13 bases left in between. CDR3 length: 15 residues. Per germline, CDR1 LNHDA and CDR2 SQIVND (reference sequence). CDR3 residues: CASSIGQGFFYEQYF. For the CDR3, the DNA is TGTGCCAGTAGTATAGGTCAGGGATTTTTCTACGAGCAGTACTTC.

This chain links TRBV7-9 with TRBJ1-2; TRBD1 is a possible D gene (5 bases). V lost 1 base and J lost 1, with 19 bases in between. Germline CDR1 reads SEHNR; CDR2 reads FQNEAQ (reference sequence). There are 18 residues in the CDR3. The CDR3 protein is CASSLGAGSPVRNYGYTF. CDR3 nucleotides: TGTGCCAGCAGCTTAGGGGCAGGGTCCCCTGTCCGTAACTATGGCTACACCTTC.

This clone turned up a few times. The same CDR3 is also encoded by other DNA sequences in this sample. The chain is built from TRBV30 and TRBJ2-5; D unclear. This CDR3 is 10 amino acids long. V gave up 2 bases and J gave up 4 bases, with 2 bases separating them. In germline, CDR1 is GTSNPN, CDR2 SVGIG (reference sequence). CDR3 coding DNA: TGTGCCTGGAGTCGAGAGACCCAGTACTTC. Its protein product is CAWSRETQYF. The entire variable domain, with the rest obtained from reference TRBV30 and TRBJ2-5, is as follows: SQTIHQWPATLVQPVGSPLSLECTVEGTSNPNLYWYRQAAGRGLQLLFYSVGIGQISSEVPQNLSASRPQDRQFILSSKKLLLSDSGFYLCAWSRETQYFGPGTRLLVL.

This clone was counted only a few times. J is TRBJ2-3 and V is TRBV19, with D possibly being TRBD2 (7 bases). Trimming stripped 10 bases from V and 3 bases from J, with 20 bases between. This CDR3 contains 15 residues. The germline gives CDR1 LNHDA, CDR2 SQIVND (reference sequence). The CDR3 loop reads CATAPSGGRTDTQYF. The CDR3 DNA follows: TGTGCCACTGCCCCGTCCGGGGGGCGGACAGATACGCAGTATTTT.

V is TRBV5-8 and J is TRBJ2-5; D perhaps matches TRBD1 (6 bases). The CDR3 totals 14 residues. The germline V gene encodes CDR1 SGHTS and CDR2 YDEGEE. V was pared by 2 bases and J by 4 bases, with 12 bases between. CDR3 protein: CASSFWGPVETQYF. CDR3 DNA: TGTGCCAGCAGCTTCTGGGGGCCGGTAGAGACCCAGTACTTC.

This clone was seen more than once but under ten times. The rearrangement links TRBV25-1 to TRBJ1-2, with D hard to call. This CDR3 comprises 14 residues. Germline values: CDR1 MGHDK, CDR2 SYGVNS. V lost 7 bases, J lost 3 bases, and 15 bases lay in between. CDR3 region: CASTRDGRDYGYTF. Here the CDR3 DNA reads TGTGCCAGCACACGAGACGGGAGGGACTATGGCTACACCTTC.

The CDR3 here is CASSSDGLVAAEYEQYF. The CDR3 nucleotides read TGTGCCAGCAGCTCAGATGGACTAGTAGCGGCTGAGTACGAGCAGTACTTC. This chain joins TRBV7-2 and TRBJ2-7; 7 bases agree with TRBD2. The junction had 16 bases not matched to a gene; V was cut back by 4 bases and J by 4 bases. This CDR3 spans 17 amino acids. Germline V gene lookup returns CDR1 SGHTA and CDR2 FQGNSA.

This clone was found a few times. CDR3 residues: CAWSEMSGNQPQHF. The CDR3 DNA reads TGTGCCTGGAGTGAGATGTCTGGGAATCAGCCCCAGCATTTT. The chain is built from TRBV30 and TRBJ1-5; D is unresolved. V was pared by 1 base and J by 4 bases, with 11 bases between. This CDR3 is built from 14 residues. Per the germline V gene, CDR1 is GTSNPN and CDR2 is SVGIG (reference sequence). Looking up the rest from reference TRBV30 and TRBJ1-5 gives the full variable domain: SQTIHQWPATLVQPVGSPLSLECTVEGTSNPNLYWYRQAAGRGLQLLFYSVGIGQISSEVPQNLSASRPQDRQFILSSKKLLLSDSGFYLCAWSEMSGNQPQHFGDGTRLSIL.

This clone is a singleton in its sample. The chain joins TRBV4-1 to TRBJ2-3, with a tentative D call TRBD1 (5 bases). Germline assignment: CDR1 MGHRA and CDR2 YSYEKL. CDR3 length: 14 amino acids. V was pared by 6 bases and J by 1 base, with 11 bases between. CDR3 region: CASSRLGGTDTQYF. Here the CDR3 DNA reads TGCGCCAGCAGTCGGCTAGGGGGCACAGATACGCAGTATTTT.

This clone was seen only a few times. The rearrangement joins TRBV30 to TRBJ2-7, with 12 bases lining up with TRBD2. CDR1 and CDR2 from the germline V gene are GTSNPN and SVGIG (reference sequence). The ends lost 5 bases at V and 7 bases at J; junction bases unmatched: 6. This CDR3 spans 13 amino acids. The chain's CDR3 is CAWETSGSWEQYF. CDR3 DNA sequence: TGTGCCTGGGAGACTAGCGGGAGCTGGGAGCAGTACTTC.

This clone has only a few counts. This chain joins TRBV19 and TRBJ1-1; maybe TRBD1 (5 bases). CDR3 size: 16 residues. Per germline, CDR1 LNHDA and CDR2 SQIVND (reference sequence). The ends were cut back, 6 bases at V and 0 bases at J, with 17 bases in the middle. CDR3 in amino acids: CASSKGRAEMNTEAFF. CDR3 DNA: TGTGCCAGTAGCAAGGGGCGGGCAGAAATGAACACTGAAGCTTTCTTT.

This clone was picked up a small number of times. This sequence joins TRBV4-2 and TRBJ2-2; D gene ambiguous. The length of the CDR3 is 15 residues. Trimming stripped 1 base from V and 0 bases from J, with 6 bases between. Per germline, CDR1 LGHNA and CDR2 YNFKEQ. CDR3 in DNA: TGTGCCAGCAGCCAAGGGCAGGCGAACACCGGGGAGCTGTTTTTT. Translated: CASSQGQANTGELFF.

This clone was found a few times. The J gene is TRBJ1-6, the V gene TRBV7-3; no clear D. Germline V gene data show CDR1 as SGHTA and CDR2 as FQGTGA. Between the trimmed V and J ends, which lost 3 bases and 6 bases, there was a span of 6 bases. CDR3 length: 13 residues. CDR3 residues: CASSLESNSPLHF. The CDR3 region has the DNA TGTGCCAGCAGCTTGGAAAGTAATTCACCCCTCCACTTT.

Note on this clone: A single base separates this from a much larger clone, so it may be a read error. Other DNA variants within this sample encode the same CDR3. The chain is built from TRBV7-2 and TRBJ2-1, with D unresolved. V lost 3 bases to trimming and J lost 6 bases, with 3 bases between them. This CDR3 has 11 amino acids. Germline CDR1 reads SGHTA; CDR2 reads FQGNSA. The CDR3 region has the DNA TGTGCCAGCAGCTTGAGCAATGAGCAGTTCTTC. This translates into CASSLSNEQFF.

The J gene is TRBJ2-3, the V gene TRBV29-1; 10 positions agree with TRBD2. The V gene's germline CDR1 is SQVTM and CDR2 ANQGSEA. This CDR3 comprises 14 residues. Trimming cost V 4 bases and J 3 bases; bases outside gene matches: 4. CDR3 sequence: CSVASGRGTDTQYF. The CDR3 DNA sequence: TGCAGCGTTGCCAGCGGGAGGGGAACAGATACGCAGTATTTT.

Only a few counts were recorded for this clone. The chain has TRBV4-3 and TRBJ2-1; the D gene is possibly TRBD1 (5 bases). The CDR3 contains 15 residues. V lost 6 bases to trimming and J lost 4 bases, with 16 bases between them. From germline, CDR1 is LGHNA and CDR2 YSLEER. CDR3 amino acids: CASSPIGQGYNEQFF. Here the CDR3 DNA reads TGCGCCAGCAGTCCCATAGGGCAGGGATACAATGAGCAGTTCTTC.

This clone was detected a few times. The chain links TRBV4-3 to TRBJ2-7; 8 bases match TRBD2. Germline CDR1 and CDR2: LGHNA and YSLEER. Germline trimming cut 0 bases from V and 6 bases from J; bases unmatched to any gene: 4. There are 14 residues in the CDR3. Here the CDR3 DNA reads TGCGCCAGCAGCCAAGATCGGGGGGGGTCCGAGCAGTACTTC. This sequence encodes CASSQDRGGSEQYF.

This clone was detected only a few times. This rearrangement joins TRBV5-4 to TRBJ2-2, with 8 nucleotides matching TRBD1. Trimming cost V 4 bases and J 1 base; bases outside gene matches: 3. The CDR3 length is 15 residues. Germline lookup yields CDR1 SGHNT and CDR2 YYREEE (reference sequence). The DNA of the CDR3 is TGTGCCAGCAGCATGGACAGGGTGAACACCGGGGAGCTGTTTTTT. Translation gives CASSMDRVNTGELFF.

Only a few counts were recorded for this clone. The CDR3 is CAWGPQTGYEQYF. CDR3 nucleotide sequence: TGTGCCTGGGGCCCCCAAACAGGCTACGAGCAGTACTTC. This chain links TRBV30 with TRBJ2-7; TRBD1 might be the D (5 bases). CDR1 is GTSNPN and CDR2 is SVGIG in the germline V gene (reference sequence). V dropped 5 bases and J dropped 3 bases, with 14 bases sitting between them. The CDR3 is 13 amino acids.

This clone was counted only a few times. This sequence joins TRBV29-1 and TRBJ2-1, with D perhaps given as TRBD1 or TRBD2 (5 bases each). Germline V CDR1 and CDR2: SQVTM, ANQGSEA. The V end was cut by 0 bases, the J end by 9 bases, with 18 bases between. This CDR3 has 15 residues. The DNA for the CDR3 is TGCAGCGTTGAAGACAGATACGGGGCCAGCGGTGAGCAGTTCTTC. As protein: CSVEDRYGASGEQFF.

The DNA of the CDR3 is TGTGCCAGCAGCCCACAGGGGACCGCCGGGAAAGGCTACACCTTC. Protein sequence: CASSPQGTAGKGYTF. The V call is TRBV7-2, the J call TRBJ1-2; 7 bases agree with TRBD1. The CDR3 totals 15 residues. After removal of 5 bases from V and 8 bases from J, the junction contained 14 bases not matched to a gene. Germline CDR1 SGHTA, CDR2 FQGNSA.

V usage is TRBV2 and J usage is TRBJ1-6, with D uncertain. In germline, CDR1 is SNHLY, CDR2 FYNNEI. This CDR3 is 14 amino acids long. Trimming removed 7 bases at V and 9 bases at J, with 16 bases between. The chain's CDR3 is CASTREGGSSPLHF. The CDR3 nucleotides read TGTGCCAGCACCCGAGAGGGAGGGAGTTCACCCCTCCACTTT.

This clone was seen more than once but under ten times. This chain connects TRBV9 to TRBJ2-1; 11 bases match TRBD1. Germline CDR1 reads SGDLS; CDR2 reads YYNGEE. CDR3 size: 16 residues. Losses at the gene ends were 5 bases for V and 6 bases for J; bases not matched to a gene: 10. The CDR3 DNA sequence: TGTGCCAGCAGACCACCGGGACAGGGGGTTAGCAATGAGCAGTTCTTC. Protein sequence: CASRPPGQGVSNEQFF.